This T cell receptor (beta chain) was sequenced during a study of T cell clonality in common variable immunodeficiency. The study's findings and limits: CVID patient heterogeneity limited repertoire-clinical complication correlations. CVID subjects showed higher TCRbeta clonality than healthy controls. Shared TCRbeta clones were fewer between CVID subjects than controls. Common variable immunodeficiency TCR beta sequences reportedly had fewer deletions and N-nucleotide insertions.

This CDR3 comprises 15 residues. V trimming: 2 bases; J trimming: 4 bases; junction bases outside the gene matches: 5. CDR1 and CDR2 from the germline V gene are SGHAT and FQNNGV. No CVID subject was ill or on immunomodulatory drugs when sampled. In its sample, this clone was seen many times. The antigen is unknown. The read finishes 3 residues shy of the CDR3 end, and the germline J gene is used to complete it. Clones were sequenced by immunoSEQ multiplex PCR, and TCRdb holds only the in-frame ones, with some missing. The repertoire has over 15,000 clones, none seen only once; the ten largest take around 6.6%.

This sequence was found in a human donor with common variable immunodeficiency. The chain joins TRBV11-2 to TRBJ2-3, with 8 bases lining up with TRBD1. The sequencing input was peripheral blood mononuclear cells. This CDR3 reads CASSLQGARADTQYF. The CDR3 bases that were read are TGTGCCAGCAGCTTACAGGGGGCGAGGGCAGATACG.